Each of the 16 T cell receptor beta chains below was sequenced from the same sample in a study of T cell responses to AZD1222 COVID-19 vaccine listed by TCRdb under 2021. The sample's time point label, decoded: baseline before first vaccination. Library preparation used the immunoSEQ multiplex PCR assay. The clones in this table, taken by TCRdb from immuneACCESS, are in-frame only. Not every clone is retained; where verified, under half of the shortfall comes from an unresolved V gene, and the cause of the rest is unknown. This sample is represented by 100,000 to 150,000 clones; roughly 85% of them were singletons. The top ten hold approximately 1.6% of the sample. Source: peripheral blood, taken on day 0 of AZD1222 vaccination. All receptors derive from an adult in good health.

The V call is TRBV24-1, the J call TRBJ2-6; D tentatively fits TRBD1 or TRBD2 (5 bases each). The CDR3 spans 17 residues. Germline V gives CDR1 KGHDR, CDR2 SFDVKD. V lost 4 bases to trimming and J lost 0 bases, with 12 bases between them. CDR3 amino acids: CATSDPGQDSGANVLTF. The DNA of the CDR3 is TGTGCCACCAGTGACCCGGGGCAAGACTCTGGGGCCAACGTCCTGACTTTC.

The chain employs TRBV6-4 and TRBJ2-3, with 10 bases that match TRBD2. The V gene's germline CDR1 is MRHNA and CDR2 SNTAGT. With 6 bases clipped from V and 5 bases from J, the junction kept 5 bases outside the gene matches. This CDR3 has 14 amino acids. The CDR3 nucleotides are TGTGCCAGCAGCCTAGCGGGAGATGAAGATACGCAGTATTTT. It specifies CASSLAGDEDTQYF.

This clone was seen just once. The V and J genes are TRBV7-3 and TRBJ1-4; D is unresolved. The ends were cut back, 5 bases at V and 0 bases at J, with 13 bases in the middle. Germline loops: CDR1 SGHTA, CDR2 FQGTGA. This CDR3 has 16 amino acids. The CDR3 DNA reads TGTGCCAGCAGCCCGGGGAGTCGGGCAACTAATGAAAAACTGTTTTTT. Encoded protein: CASSPGSRATNEKLFF.

V and J are TRBV12-3 or TRBV12-4 and TRBJ1-5; the match to TRBD1 covers 7 bases. This CDR3 is built from 13 residues. V lost 5 bases to trimming and J lost 4 bases; unmatched junction nucleotides: 2. CDR3 residues: CASSNRGNQPQHF. CDR3 bases: TGTGCCAGCAGTAACAGGGGAAATCAGCCCCAGCATTTT.

V usage is TRBV4-3 and J usage is TRBJ1-2; 7 bases agree with TRBD1. With 1 base clipped from V and 5 bases from J, the junction kept 16 bases outside the gene matches. The CDR3 spans 18 residues. Germline V lookup: CDR1 LGHNA, CDR2 YSLEER. CDR3 region: CASSQGLDRPLPLYGYTF. The CDR3, as DNA: TGCGCCAGCAGCCAAGGGCTGGACAGGCCTTTACCCCTATATGGCTACACCTTC.

V is TRBV10-3 and J is TRBJ2-5; D is undetermined. V was trimmed by 0 bases and J by 7 bases, leaving 9 bases between them. There are 13 residues in the CDR3. Germline CDR1 is ENHRY and CDR2 is SYGVKD. Here the CDR3 reads CAISESFLGTQYF. CDR3 DNA sequence: TGTGCCATCAGTGAGTCCTTCCTCGGGACCCAGTACTTC.

V is TRBV30 and J is TRBJ2-1; the match to TRBD1 covers 7 bases. Germline CDR1 reads GTSNPN; CDR2 reads SVGIG (reference sequence). The length of the CDR3 is 12 residues. The J segment lost 8 bases and the V segment lost 0 bases, leaving 1 base of the junction unmatched. The CDR3 DNA sequence: TGTGCCTGGAGTGTACAGGGGTATGAGCAGTTCTTC. This sequence encodes CAWSVQGYEQFF.

The chain combines TRBV4-1 with TRBJ2-3, with 9 bases aligning to TRBD2. The CDR3 is 18 residues long. Losses at the gene ends were 3 bases for V and 0 bases for J; bases not matched to a gene: 10. Germline V gene sequence: CDR1 MGHRA, CDR2 YSYEKL. The CDR3 region is CASSQERGLAGSTDTQYF. As DNA, the CDR3 is TGCGCCAGCAGCCAGGAAAGGGGGCTAGCGGGGAGCACAGATACGCAGTATTTT.

This chain joins TRBV7-8 and TRBJ2-5; no definite D call. This CDR3 has 14 amino acids. Germline V gene data show CDR1 as SGHVS and CDR2 as FQNEAQ. Trimming removed 1 base from V and 2 bases from J, with 8 bases in between. The CDR3 bases are TGTGCCAGCAGCTTAGAGGCCTCTCAAGAGACCCAGTACTTC. This codes for CASSLEASQETQYF.

The chain carries TRBV24-1 and TRBJ2-3, with 7 bases identical to TRBD1. V was clipped by 5 bases and J by 5 bases; unmatched bases: 21. The CDR3 totals 19 residues. The V gene's germline CDR1 is KGHDR and CDR2 SFDVKD. CDR3 nucleotides: TGTGCCACCAGTGGGTCAGGACAGGCTGGCCGTACTAGTCGAGATACGCAGTATTTT. It specifies CATSGSGQAGRTSRDTQYF.

The CDR3 DNA reads TGTGCCAGCAGCTTCAGTTCCGGGACAGGGGTCTATGGCTACACCTTC. Encoded protein: CASSFSSGTGVYGYTF. The genes are TRBV11-1 and TRBJ1-2, with 10 bases fitting TRBD1. There are 16 residues in the CDR3. With 3 bases clipped from V and 4 bases from J, the junction kept 8 bases outside the gene matches. Germline CDR1 and CDR2: SGHAT and FQDESV (reference sequence). The complete variable domain, with remaining parts taken from reference TRBV11-1 and TRBJ1-2, reads EAEVAQSPRYKITEKSQAVAFWCDPISGHATLYWYRQILGQGPELLVQFQDESVVDDSQLPKDRFSAERLKGVDSTLKIQPAELGDSAMYLCASSFSSGTGVYGYTFGSGTRLTVV.

The rearrangement links TRBV27 to TRBJ1-6; 7 bases line up with TRBD1. V lost 2 bases, J lost 1 base, and 2 bases stayed unmatched. Germline CDR1 and CDR2: MNHEY and SMNVEV (reference sequence). The CDR3 covers 16 residues. The CDR3 loop reads CASSLAGGSYNSPLHF. As DNA, the CDR3 is TGTGCCAGCAGTTTAGCAGGGGGATCCTATAATTCACCCCTCCACTTT.

This clone was seen more than once but under ten times. This chain uses TRBV12-3 or TRBV12-4 with TRBJ1-2; tentatively, D is TRBD1 (5 bases). There are 11 residues in the CDR3. Trimming pared 6 bases from V and 8 bases from J, leaving 10 bases between. CDR3 nucleotides: TGTGCCAGCAGCCCAAACAGGGGCTACACCTTC. Its translation is CASSPNRGYTF.

This clone was found a few times. The chain is built from TRBV30 and TRBJ2-5; possible D gene TRBD2, 5 bases. The CDR3 totals 15 residues. V shed 5 bases and J shed 5 bases, with 21 bases lying between them. Looked up from germline, CDR1 is GTSNPN and CDR2 is SVGIG (reference sequence). The CDR3, as DNA: TGTGCCTGGGCGGATGGAACGGGGAAAGGGGAGACCCAGTACTTC. It translates to CAWADGTGKGETQYF.

The gene calls are TRBV5-1 and TRBJ2-7; TRBD2 matches at 8 bases. This CDR3 spans 15 amino acids. Trimming cost V 5 bases and J 1 base; bases outside gene matches: 8. The germline V gene has CDR1 SGHRS and CDR2 YFSETQ. CDR3 nucleotide sequence: TGCGCCAGCAGTAGAGCGGGGGCTGGGTCCTACGAGCAGTACTTC. As protein: CASSRAGAGSYEQYF.

The chain has TRBV19 and TRBJ2-5; no definite D call. Between the trimmed V and J ends, which lost 6 bases and 7 bases, there was a span of 15 bases. Looked up from germline, CDR1 is LNHDA and CDR2 is SQIVND (reference sequence). This CDR3 is 13 amino acids long. CDR3 protein: CASSLDPVGTQYF. The CDR3 nucleotides are TGTGCCAGTAGCCTGGACCCGGTCGGGACCCAGTACTTC.